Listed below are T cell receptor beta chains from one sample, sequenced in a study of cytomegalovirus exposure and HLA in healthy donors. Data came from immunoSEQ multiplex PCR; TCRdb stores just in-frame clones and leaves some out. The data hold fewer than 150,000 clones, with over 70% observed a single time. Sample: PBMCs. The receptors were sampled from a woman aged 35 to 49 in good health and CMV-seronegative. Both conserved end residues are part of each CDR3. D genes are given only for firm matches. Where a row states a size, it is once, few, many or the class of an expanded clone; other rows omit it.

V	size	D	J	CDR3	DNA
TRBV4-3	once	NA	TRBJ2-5	CASSQILQETQYF	TGCGCCAGCAGCCAGATACTACAAGAGACCCAGTACTTC
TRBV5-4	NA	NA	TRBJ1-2	CASSLDGNGYTF	TGTGCCAGCAGCTTGGACGGTAATGGCTACACCTTC
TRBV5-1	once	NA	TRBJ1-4	CASSLVGGANEKLFF	TGCGCCAGCAGCTTGGTAGGAGGCGCTAATGAAAAACTGTTTTTT
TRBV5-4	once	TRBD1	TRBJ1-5	CASSLGQGAGGNQPQHF	TGTGCCAGCAGCTTGGGACAGGGGGCAGGTGGCAATCAGCCCCAGCATTTT
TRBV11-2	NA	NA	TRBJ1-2	CASSPATGGHLYGYTF	TGTGCCAGCAGCCCGGCAACAGGTGGGCACCTCTATGGCTACACCTTC
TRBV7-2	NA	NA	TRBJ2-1	CASSSLRSSYNEQFF	TGTGCCAGCAGCTCGCTAAGGAGCTCCTACAATGAGCAGTTCTTC
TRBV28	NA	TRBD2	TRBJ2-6	CASSLSGLAGGGANVLTF	TGTGCCAGCAGTTTATCGGGACTAGCGGGAGGTGGGGCCAACGTCCTGACTTTC
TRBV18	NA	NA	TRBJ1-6	CASSLRGSPLHF	TGTGCCAGCTCACTCAGGGGATCACCCCTCCACTTT
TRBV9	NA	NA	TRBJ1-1	CASSDNSRGMNTEAFF	TGTGCCAGCAGCGACAACTCCAGGGGTATGAACACTGAAGCTTTCTTT
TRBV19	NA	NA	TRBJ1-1	CASSIARTRRSEAFF	TGTGCCAGTAGTATAGCCCGGACTAGAAGAAGTGAAGCTTTCTTT
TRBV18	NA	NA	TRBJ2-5	CASSRAGQETQYF	TGTGCCAGCTCACGGGCAGGGCAAGAGACCCAGTACTTC
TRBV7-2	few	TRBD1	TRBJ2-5	CASSPMTGLGETQYF	TGTGCCAGCAGCCCAATGACAGGGTTAGGTGAGACCCAGTACTTC
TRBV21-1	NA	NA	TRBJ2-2	CASSTPGGLAGLYGGELFF	TGTGCCAGCAGCACTCCGGGGGGCCTAGCGGGGCTCTATGGCGGGGAGCTGTTTTTT
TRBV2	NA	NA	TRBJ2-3	CASRAGFTDTQYF	TGTGCCAGCAGGGCGGGGTTCACAGATACGCAGTATTTT
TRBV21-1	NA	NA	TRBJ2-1	CASSWINRDRNNEQFF	TGTGCCAGCAGCTGGATTAACCGGGACAGGAACAATGAGCAGTTCTTC
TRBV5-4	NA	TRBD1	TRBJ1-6	CASSYQDRVNSPLHF	TGTGCCAGCAGCTATCAGGACAGGGTCAATTCACCCCTCCACTTT
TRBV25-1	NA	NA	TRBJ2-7	CASTIHEQYF	TGTGCCAGCACAATCCACGAGCAGTACTTC
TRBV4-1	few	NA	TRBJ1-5	CASSQEGPGYQPQHF	TGCGCCAGCAGCCAAGAGGGTCCGGGGTATCAGCCCCAGCATTTT
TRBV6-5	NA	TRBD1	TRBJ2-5	CASRDGTDQETQYF	TGTGCCAGCAGAGATGGGACAGACCAAGAGACCCAGTACTTC
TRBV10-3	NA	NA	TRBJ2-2	CAICSGTPNTGELFF	TGTGCCATCTGTAGCGGAACCCCGAACACCGGGGAGCTGTTTTTT
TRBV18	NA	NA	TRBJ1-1	CASSLRQESTEAFF	TGTGCCAGCTCACTTAGACAGGAGAGCACTGAAGCTTTCTTT
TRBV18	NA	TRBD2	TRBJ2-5	CASSPERREGETQYF	TGTGCCAGCTCACCAGAGCGCAGGGAGGGAGAGACCCAGTACTTC
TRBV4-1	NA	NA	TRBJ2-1	CASSPGASDSYNEQFF	TGCGCCAGCAGCCCGGGAGCTAGCGACTCCTACAATGAGCAGTTCTTC
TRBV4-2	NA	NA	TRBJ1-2	CASSQDTGDYGYTF	TGTGCCAGCAGCCAAGATACCGGAGACTATGGCTACACCTTC
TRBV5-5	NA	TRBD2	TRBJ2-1	CASSPSGNSYNEQFF	TGTGCCAGCAGCCCTAGCGGGAACTCCTACAATGAGCAGTTCTTC
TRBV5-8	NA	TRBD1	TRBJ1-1	CASSLVGGTGAEAFF	TGTGCCAGCAGCTTGGTGGGGGGCACAGGGGCTGAAGCTTTCTTT
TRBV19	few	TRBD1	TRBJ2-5	CASSIGTGVGETQYF	TGTGCCAGTAGTATAGGGACAGGGGTTGGAGAGACCCAGTACTTC
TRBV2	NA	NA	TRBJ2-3	CASSDGHADQPQYF	TGTGCCAGCAGTGACGGACATGCGGATCAGCCCCAGTATTTT
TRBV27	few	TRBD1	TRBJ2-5	CASSPRDRGGSIAETQYF	TGTGCCAGCAGTCCTAGAGACAGGGGTGGGTCAATTGCGGAGACCCAGTACTTC
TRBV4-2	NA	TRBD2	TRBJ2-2	CASSQVTGGNTGELFF	TGTGCCAGCAGCCAAGTTACGGGGGGGAACACCGGGGAGCTGTTTTTT